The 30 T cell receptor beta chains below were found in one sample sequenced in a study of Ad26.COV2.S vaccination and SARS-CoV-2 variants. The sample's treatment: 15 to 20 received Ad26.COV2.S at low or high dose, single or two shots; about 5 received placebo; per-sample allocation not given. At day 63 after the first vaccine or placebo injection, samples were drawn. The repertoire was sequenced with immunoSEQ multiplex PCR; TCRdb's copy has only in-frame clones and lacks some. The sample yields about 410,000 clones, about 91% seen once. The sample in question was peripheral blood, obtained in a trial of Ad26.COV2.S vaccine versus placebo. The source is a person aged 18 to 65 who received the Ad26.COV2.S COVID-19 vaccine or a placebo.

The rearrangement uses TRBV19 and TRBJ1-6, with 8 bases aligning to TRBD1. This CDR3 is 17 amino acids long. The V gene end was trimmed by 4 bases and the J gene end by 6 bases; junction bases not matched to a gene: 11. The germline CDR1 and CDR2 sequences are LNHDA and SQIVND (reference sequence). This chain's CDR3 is CASSTDGTGVFNSPLHF. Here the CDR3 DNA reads TGTGCCAGTAGTACCGACGGGACAGGCGTTTTTAATTCACCCCTCCACTTT.

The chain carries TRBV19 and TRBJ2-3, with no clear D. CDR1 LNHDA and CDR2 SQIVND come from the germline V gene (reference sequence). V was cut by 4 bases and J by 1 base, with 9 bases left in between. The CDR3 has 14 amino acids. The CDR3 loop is CASSRAGGTDTQYF. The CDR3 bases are TGTGCCAGTAGTAGGGCAGGAGGCACAGATACGCAGTATTTT.

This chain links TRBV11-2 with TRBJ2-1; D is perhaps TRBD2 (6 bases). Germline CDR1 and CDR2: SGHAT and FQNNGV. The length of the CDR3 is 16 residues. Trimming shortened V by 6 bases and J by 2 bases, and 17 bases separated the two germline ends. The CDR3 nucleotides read TGTGCCAGCAGAGGGACTCAGGAAGAGACCTACAATGAGCAGTTCTTC. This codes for CASRGTQEETYNEQFF.

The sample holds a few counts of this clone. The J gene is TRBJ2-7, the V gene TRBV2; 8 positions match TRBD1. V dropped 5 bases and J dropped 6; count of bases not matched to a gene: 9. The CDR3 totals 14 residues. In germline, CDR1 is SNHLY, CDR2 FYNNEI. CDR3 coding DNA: TGTGCCAGCAGTCCACGGACAGGGACCATCGAGCAGTACTTC. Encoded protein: CASSPRTGTIEQYF.

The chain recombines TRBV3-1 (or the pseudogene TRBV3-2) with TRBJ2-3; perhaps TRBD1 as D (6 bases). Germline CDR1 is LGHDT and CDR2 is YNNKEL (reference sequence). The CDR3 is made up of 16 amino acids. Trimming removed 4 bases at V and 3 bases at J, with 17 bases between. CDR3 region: CASSPAGRGRTDTQYF. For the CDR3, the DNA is TGTGCCAGCAGCCCTGCCGGAAGGGGGAGAACAGATACGCAGTATTTT.

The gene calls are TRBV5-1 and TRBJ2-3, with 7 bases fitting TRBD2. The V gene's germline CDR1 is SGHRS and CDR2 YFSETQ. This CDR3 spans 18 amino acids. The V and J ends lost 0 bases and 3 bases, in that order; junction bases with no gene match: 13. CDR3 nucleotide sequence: TGCGCCAGCAGCTTGGCCCCGGGCGGGAGAAAGGGAACAGATACGCAGTATTTT. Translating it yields CASSLAPGGRKGTDTQYF.

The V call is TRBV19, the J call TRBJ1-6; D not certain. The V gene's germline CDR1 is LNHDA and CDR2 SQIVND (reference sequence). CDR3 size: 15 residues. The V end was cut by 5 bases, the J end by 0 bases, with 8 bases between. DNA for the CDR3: TGTGCCAGTAGTTACGAGAGCTCCTATAATTCACCCCTCCACTTT. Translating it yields CASSYESSYNSPLHF. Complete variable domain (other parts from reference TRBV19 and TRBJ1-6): DGGITQSPKYLFRKEGQNVTLSCEQNLNHDAMYWYRQDPGQGLRLIYYSQIVNDFQKGDIAEGYSVSREKKESFPLTVTSAQKNPTAFYLCASSYESSYNSPLHFGNGTRLTVT.

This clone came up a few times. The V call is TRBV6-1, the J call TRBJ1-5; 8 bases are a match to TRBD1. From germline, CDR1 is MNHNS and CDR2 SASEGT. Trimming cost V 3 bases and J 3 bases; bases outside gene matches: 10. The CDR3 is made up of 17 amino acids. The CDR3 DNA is TGTGCCAGCAGTGATCCCGGGACAGGATCGTCCAATCAGCCCCAGCATTTT. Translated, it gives CASSDPGTGSSNQPQHF.

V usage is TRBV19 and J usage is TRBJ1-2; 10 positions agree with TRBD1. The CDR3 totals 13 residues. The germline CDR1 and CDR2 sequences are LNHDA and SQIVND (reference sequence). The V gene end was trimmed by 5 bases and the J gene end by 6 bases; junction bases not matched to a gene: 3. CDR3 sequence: CASSAGTGDGYTF. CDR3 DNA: TGTGCCAGTAGTGCCGGGACAGGGGATGGCTACACCTTC. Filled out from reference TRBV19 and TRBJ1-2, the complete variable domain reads DGGITQSPKYLFRKEGQNVTLSCEQNLNHDAMYWYRQDPGQGLRLIYYSQIVNDFQKGDIAEGYSVSREKKESFPLTVTSAQKNPTAFYLCASSAGTGDGYTFGSGTRLTVV.

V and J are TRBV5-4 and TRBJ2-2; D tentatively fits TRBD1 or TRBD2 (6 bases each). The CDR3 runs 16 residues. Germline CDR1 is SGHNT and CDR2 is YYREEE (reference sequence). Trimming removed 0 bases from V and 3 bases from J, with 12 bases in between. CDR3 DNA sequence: TGTGCCAGCAGCTTGGCCGGAGGGGGGTACACCGGGGAGCTGTTTTTT. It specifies CASSLAGGGYTGELFF.

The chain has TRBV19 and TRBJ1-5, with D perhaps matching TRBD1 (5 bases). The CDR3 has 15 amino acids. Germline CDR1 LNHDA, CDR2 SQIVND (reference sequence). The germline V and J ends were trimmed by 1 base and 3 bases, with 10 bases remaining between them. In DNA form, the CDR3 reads TGTGCCAGTAGTATAGCTGGGGGTGACAATCAGCCCCAGCATTTT. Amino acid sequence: CASSIAGGDNQPQHF.

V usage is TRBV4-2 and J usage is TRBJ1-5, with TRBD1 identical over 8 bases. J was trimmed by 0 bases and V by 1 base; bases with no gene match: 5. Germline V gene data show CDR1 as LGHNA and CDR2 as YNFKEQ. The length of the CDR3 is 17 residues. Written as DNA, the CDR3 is TGTGCCAGCAGCCAAGGAGACAGGGGATATAGCAATCAGCCCCAGCATTTT. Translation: CASSQGDRGYSNQPQHF.

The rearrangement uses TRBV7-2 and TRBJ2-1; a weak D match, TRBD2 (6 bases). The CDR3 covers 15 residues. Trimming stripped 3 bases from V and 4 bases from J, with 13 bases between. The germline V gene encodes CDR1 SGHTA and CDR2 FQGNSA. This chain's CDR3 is CASSFRGYEYNEQFF. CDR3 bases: TGTGCCAGCAGCTTCCGGGGGTATGAGTACAATGAGCAGTTCTTC.

The CDR3 spells CASSFYQGQETQYF. For the CDR3, the DNA is TGTGCCAGCAGCTTTTACCAGGGTCAAGAGACCCAGTACTTC. The chain is built from TRBV5-4 and TRBJ2-5, with TRBD1 as a possible D gene (5 bases). The CDR3 spans 14 residues. Trimming removed 2 bases from V and 2 bases from J, with 10 bases in between. The V gene's germline CDR1 is SGHNT and CDR2 YYREEE (reference sequence). The full variable domain, completed using reference TRBV5-4 and TRBJ2-5, is ETGVTQSPTHLIKTRGQQVTLRCSSQSGHNTVSWYQQALGQGPQFIFQYYREEENGRGNFPPRFSGLQFPNYSSELNVNALELDDSALYLCASSFYQGQETQYFGPGTRLLVL.

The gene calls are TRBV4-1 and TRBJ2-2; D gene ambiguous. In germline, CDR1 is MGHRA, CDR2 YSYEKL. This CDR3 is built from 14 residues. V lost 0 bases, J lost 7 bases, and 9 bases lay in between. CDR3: CASSQDWVLGELFF. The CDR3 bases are TGCGCCAGCAGCCAAGATTGGGTTCTCGGGGAGCTGTTTTTT.

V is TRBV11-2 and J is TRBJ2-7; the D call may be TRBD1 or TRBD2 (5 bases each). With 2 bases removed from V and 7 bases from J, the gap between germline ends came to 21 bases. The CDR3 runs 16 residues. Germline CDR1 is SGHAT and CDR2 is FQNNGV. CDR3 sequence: CASSLLPTVPPGEQYF. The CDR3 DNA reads TGTGCCAGCAGCTTATTACCGACAGTTCCCCCGGGGGAGCAGTACTTC.

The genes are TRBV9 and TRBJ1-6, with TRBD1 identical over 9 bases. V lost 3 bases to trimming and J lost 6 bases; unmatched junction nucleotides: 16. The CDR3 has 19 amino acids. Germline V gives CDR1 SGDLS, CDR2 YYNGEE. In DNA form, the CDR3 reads TGTGCCAGCAGCGAGCAAGCCGGGACAGGGTCTTCGGGTAATTCACCCCTCCACTTT. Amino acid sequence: CASSEQAGTGSSGNSPLHF.

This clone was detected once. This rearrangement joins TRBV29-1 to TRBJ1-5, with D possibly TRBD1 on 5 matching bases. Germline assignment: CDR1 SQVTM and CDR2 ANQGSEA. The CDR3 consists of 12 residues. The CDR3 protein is CSGGDSNQPQHF. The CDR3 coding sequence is TGCAGTGGGGGGGATAGCAATCAGCCCCAGCATTTT.

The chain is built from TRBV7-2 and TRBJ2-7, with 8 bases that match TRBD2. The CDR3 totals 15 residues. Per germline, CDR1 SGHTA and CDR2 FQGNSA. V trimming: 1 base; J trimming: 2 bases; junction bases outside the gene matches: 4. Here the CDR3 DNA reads TGTGCCAGCAGCTTAGATCGGGGACTAGCCTACGAGCAGTACTTC. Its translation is CASSLDRGLAYEQYF.

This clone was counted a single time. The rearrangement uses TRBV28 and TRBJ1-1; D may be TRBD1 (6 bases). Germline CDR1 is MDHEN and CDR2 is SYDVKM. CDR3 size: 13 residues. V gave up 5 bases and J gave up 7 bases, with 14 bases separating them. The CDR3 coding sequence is TGTGCCAGCAGTAACAGGGTGGCGGATGAAGCTTTCTTT. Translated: CASSNRVADEAFF. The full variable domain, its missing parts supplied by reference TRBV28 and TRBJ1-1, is DVKVTQSSRYLVKRTGEKVFLECVQDMDHENMFWYRQDPGLGLRLIYFSYDVKMKEKGDIPEGYSVSREKKERFSLILESASTNQTSMYLCASSNRVADEAFFGQGTRLTVV.

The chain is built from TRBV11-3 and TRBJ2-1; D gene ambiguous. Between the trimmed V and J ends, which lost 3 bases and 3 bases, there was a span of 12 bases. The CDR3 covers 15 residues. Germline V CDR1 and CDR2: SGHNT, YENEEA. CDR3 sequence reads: CASSFRLPGYNEQFF. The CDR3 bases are TGTGCCAGCAGCTTTCGACTCCCCGGCTACAATGAGCAGTTCTTC.

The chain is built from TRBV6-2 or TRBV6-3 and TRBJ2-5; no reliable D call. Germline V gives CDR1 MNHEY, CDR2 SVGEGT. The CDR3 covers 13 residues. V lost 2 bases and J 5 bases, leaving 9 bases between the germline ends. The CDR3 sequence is CASSYATLETQYF. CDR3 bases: TGTGCCAGCAGTTACGCTACTCTGGAGACCCAGTACTTC.

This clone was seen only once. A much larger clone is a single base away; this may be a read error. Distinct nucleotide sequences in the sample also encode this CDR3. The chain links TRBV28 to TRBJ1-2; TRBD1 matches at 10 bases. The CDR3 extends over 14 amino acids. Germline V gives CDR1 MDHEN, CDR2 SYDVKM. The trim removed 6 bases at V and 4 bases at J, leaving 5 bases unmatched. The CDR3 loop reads CASRPGQGIYGYTF. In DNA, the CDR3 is TGTGCCAGCAGACCGGGACAGGGGATCTATGGCTACACCTTC.

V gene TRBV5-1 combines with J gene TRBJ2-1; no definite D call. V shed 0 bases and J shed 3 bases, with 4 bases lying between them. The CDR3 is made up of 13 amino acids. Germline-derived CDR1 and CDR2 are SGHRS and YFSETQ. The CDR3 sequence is CASSLELYNEQFF. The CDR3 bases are TGCGCCAGCAGCTTGGAACTCTACAATGAGCAGTTCTTC.

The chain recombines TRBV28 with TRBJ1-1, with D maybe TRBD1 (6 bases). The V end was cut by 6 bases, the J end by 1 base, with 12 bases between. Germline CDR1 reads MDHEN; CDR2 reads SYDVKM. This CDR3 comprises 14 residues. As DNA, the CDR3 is TGTGCCAGCAGGCACCGAGGGGGGAACACTGAAGCTTTCTTT. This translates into CASRHRGGNTEAFF.

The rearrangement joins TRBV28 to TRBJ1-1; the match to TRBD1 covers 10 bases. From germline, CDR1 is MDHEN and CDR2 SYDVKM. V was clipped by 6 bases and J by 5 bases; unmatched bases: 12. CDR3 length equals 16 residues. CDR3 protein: CASSFSRDRGETEAFF. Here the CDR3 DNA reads TGTGCCAGCAGCTTTAGCCGGGACAGGGGTGAGACTGAAGCTTTCTTT.

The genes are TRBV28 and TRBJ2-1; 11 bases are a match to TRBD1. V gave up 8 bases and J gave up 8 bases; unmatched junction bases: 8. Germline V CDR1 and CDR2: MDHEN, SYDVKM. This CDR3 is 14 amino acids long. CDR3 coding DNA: TGTGCCAGCCGCCGCGGACAGGGGGCAGATGAGCAGTTCTTC. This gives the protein CASRRGQGADEQFF.

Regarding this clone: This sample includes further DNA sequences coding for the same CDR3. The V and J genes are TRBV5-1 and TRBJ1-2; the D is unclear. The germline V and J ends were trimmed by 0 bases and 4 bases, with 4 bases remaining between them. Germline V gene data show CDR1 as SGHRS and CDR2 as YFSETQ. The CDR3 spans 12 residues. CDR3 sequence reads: CASSLDSYGYTF. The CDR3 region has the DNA TGCGCCAGCAGCTTGGACTCCTATGGCTACACCTTC.

CDR3 residues: CASSRDGTGELFF. CDR3 coding DNA: TGTGCCAGCAGCAGGGACGGTACCGGGGAGCTGTTTTTT. This sequence joins TRBV11-2 and TRBJ2-2; D might be TRBD1 or TRBD2, each matching 5 bases. There are 13 residues in the CDR3. The germline gives CDR1 SGHAT, CDR2 FQNNGV. V shed 5 bases and J shed 5 bases, with 9 bases lying between them.

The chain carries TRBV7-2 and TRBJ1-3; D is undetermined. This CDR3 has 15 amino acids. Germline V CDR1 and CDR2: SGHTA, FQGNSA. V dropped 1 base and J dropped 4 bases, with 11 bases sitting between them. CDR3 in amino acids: CASSLGEVLGNTIYF. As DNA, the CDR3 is TGTGCCAGCAGCTTAGGAGAGGTTCTCGGAAACACCATATATTTT.